The next 2 T cell receptor beta chains were all read from a single sample in a study of T cell changes during pregnancy in multiple sclerosis. Some clones are missing from TCRdb's copy, which holds only in-frame ones; the method was immunoSEQ multiplex PCR. The sample shows approximately 57,000 clones, around 93% of them seen only once. The sequences come from peripheral blood, collected after pregnancy. Receptors were obtained from a female donor in good health, enrolled as a control in a pregnancy study.

The genes are TRBV6-1 and TRBJ2-7; the match to TRBD1 covers 9 bases. The CDR3 is 16 residues long. Germline CDR1 and CDR2: MNHNS and SASEGT. With 3 bases clipped from V and 2 bases from J, the junction kept 8 bases outside the gene matches. CDR3 in DNA: TGTGCCAGCAGTGAGGGATCCGGGACAGGGCCCTACGAGCAGTACTTC. It specifies CASSEGSGTGPYEQYF.

This clone occurred once. The chain is built from TRBV18 and TRBJ2-5, with D perhaps matching TRBD2 (5 bases). With 1 base removed from V and 5 bases from J, the gap between germline ends came to 8 bases. The germline V gene encodes CDR1 KGHSH and CDR2 LQKENI. The CDR3 extends over 13 amino acids. CDR3 residues: CASSPLSGETQYF. CDR3 coding DNA: TGTGCCAGCTCACCACTCTCGGGGGAGACCCAGTACTTC. Full variable domain (missing parts from reference TRBV18 and TRBJ2-5): NAGVMQNPRHLVRRRGQEARLRCSPMKGHSHVYWYRQLPEEGLKFMVYLQKENIIDESGMPKERFSAEFPKEGPSILRIQQVVRGDSAAYFCASSPLSGETQYFGPGTRLLVL.